This T cell receptor (beta chain) was identified in a study of molecular identifiers for immune sequencing clone quantification. Findings and limits, study-wide: For effector cells, clones above 20 RNA copies held over 99% of molecules; for naive cells, under 1%.

The CDR3 runs to 13 residues. Germline loops: CDR1 SGHKS, CDR2 YYEKEE (reference sequence). The V segment lost 3 bases and the J segment 5 bases; nucleotides outside the gene matches: 4. Methods described previously were used for bulk TCR libraries, and listed TCR primers were applied. TCRdb re-derived calls from the PCR reads in MiXCR, one entry per CDR3 protein. This sample has some 100,000 distinct CDR3 sequences; 15% to 20% occur once, and the top ten carry roughly 0.93%. This clonotype was seen at least ten times. Its cognate antigen is unknown. The sequencing input was naive CD8+ T cells from blood, with Jurkat cell RNA spiked in. Subset described: FACS-sorted CD8+CD4-CCR7+CD45RA+ naive T cells. The chain combines TRBV5-5 with TRBJ1-1; 7 bases align to TRBD1. This clonotype was obtained from a human donor in good health. Some libraries in this study had Jurkat cell RNA spiked in. The CDR3 reads CASSSQGDTEAFF. The CDR3 nucleotides are TGTGCCAGCAGCTCTCAGGGGGATACTGAAGCTTTCTTT.